Given below is one TCR beta chain in context. The clone's antigen remains unknown. The input lacks base qualities; no much larger clone sits a single base away. The library was made by RT-PCR. TCRdb shows the sequencer as Illumina HiSeq 2500. TCRdb ran its own pipeline on the public reads, namely fastp trimming at Q25 and MiXCR clone calling, and kept in-frame beta chains. Rows with one shared CDR3 protein collapse into an entry with the most common genes and DNA. The sample table records hundreds of thousands of distinct CDR3 sequences; around 8% of these occur just once. Of the sample, roughly 13% falls within the top ten clones. From cysteine to phenylalanine, the CDR3 is 14 amino acids long. Of all the DNA, just the CDR3 is kept, 42 bases in frame from base 1. The germline V gene provides CDR1 MNHNS and CDR2 SASEGT. V was cut back by 6 bases and J by 0 bases, leaving a gap of 11 bases between them.

This record comes from a study of response to subunit inactivated influenza vaccine (dated by TCRdb to between 2018 and 2020). Regarding the research as a whole: To follow how T cells responded to a trivalent subunit inactivated influenza vaccine, the researchers relied on deep quantitative profiling of the T cell receptor repertoire. Broader findings and caveats from the paper: According to the authors, only a limited number of new T cells may be recruited by each seasonal influenza vaccination.

Here the chain combines TRBV6-1 and TRBJ1-2, with the D gene too uncertain to name. Sequencing used PBMCs from blood, obtained about 23 months after vaccination. This receptor was obtained from a man in his fifties or sixties who received an inactivated influenza vaccine. Donor details come from another sample of the same person, matched by shared clones. The DNA is TGTGCCAGCAGGAGATTAGGGCCTAACTATGGCTACACCTTC. The encoded protein is CASRRLGPNYGYTF.